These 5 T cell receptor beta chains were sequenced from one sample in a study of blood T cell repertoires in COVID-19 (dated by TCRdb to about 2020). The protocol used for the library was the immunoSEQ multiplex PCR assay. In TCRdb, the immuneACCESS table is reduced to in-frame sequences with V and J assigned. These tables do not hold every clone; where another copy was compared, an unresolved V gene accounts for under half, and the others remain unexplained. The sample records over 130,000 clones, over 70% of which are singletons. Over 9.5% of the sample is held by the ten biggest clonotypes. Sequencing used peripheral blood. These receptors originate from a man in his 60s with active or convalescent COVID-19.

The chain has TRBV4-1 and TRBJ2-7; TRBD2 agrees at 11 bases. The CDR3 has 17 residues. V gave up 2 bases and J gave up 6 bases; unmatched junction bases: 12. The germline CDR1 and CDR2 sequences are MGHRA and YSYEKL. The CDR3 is CASSQSLILAGVSEQYF. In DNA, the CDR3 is TGCGCCAGCAGCCAATCCTTAATACTAGCGGGAGTCTCCGAGCAGTACTTC.

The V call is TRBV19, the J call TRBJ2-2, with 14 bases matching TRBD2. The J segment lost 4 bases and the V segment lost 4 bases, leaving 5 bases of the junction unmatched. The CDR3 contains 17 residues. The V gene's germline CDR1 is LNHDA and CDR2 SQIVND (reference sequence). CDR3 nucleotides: TGTGCCAGTAGTACCGGACTAGCGGGAGGTGGCACCGGGGAGCTGTTTTTT. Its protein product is CASSTGLAGGGTGELFF.

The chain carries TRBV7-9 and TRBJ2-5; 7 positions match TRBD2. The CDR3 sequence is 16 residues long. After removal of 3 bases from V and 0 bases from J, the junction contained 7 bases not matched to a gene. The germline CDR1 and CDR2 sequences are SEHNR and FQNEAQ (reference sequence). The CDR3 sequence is CASSFGSSGYQETQYF. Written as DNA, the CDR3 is TGTGCCAGCAGCTTTGGGTCTAGCGGCTACCAAGAGACCCAGTACTTC.

CDR3 amino acids: CASMASGRALETQYF. CDR3 coding DNA: TGTGCCAGTATGGCTAGCGGGAGGGCCCTAGAGACCCAGTACTTC. The chain couples TRBV19 to TRBJ2-5; 12 positions agree with TRBD2. Germline V gene sequence: CDR1 LNHDA, CDR2 SQIVND (reference sequence). The J segment lost 4 bases and the V segment lost 7 bases, leaving 7 bases of the junction unmatched. The CDR3 is made up of 15 amino acids.

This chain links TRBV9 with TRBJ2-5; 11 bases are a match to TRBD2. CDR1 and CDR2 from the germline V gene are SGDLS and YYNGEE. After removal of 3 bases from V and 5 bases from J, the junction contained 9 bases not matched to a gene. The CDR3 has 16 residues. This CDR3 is CASSGPLAGGPETQYF. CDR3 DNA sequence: TGTGCCAGCAGCGGGCCCCTAGCGGGAGGTCCGGAGACCCAGTACTTC.